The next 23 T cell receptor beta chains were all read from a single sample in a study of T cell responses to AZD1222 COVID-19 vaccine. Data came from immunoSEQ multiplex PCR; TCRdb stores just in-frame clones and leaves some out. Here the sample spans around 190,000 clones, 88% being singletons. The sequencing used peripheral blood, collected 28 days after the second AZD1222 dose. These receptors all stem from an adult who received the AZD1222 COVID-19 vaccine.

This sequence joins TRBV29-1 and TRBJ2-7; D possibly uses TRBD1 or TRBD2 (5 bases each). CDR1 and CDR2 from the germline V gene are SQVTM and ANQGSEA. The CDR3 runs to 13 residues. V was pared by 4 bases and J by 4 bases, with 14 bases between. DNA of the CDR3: TGCAGCGTTGGGCCCGGGACCCCGTACGAGCAGTACTTC. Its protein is CSVGPGTPYEQYF.

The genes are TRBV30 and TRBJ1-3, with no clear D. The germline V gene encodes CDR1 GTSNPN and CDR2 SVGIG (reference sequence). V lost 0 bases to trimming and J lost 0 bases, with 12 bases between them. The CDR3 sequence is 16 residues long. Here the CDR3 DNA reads TGTGCCTGGAGTGTATCTGGGGTGAGCTCTGGAAACACCATATATTTT. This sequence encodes CAWSVSGVSSGNTIYF.

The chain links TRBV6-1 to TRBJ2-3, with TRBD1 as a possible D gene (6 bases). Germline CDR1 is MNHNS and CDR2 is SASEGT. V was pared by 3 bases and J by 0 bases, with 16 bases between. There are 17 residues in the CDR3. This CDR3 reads CASSDRRAGASTDTQYF. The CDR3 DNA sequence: TGTGCCAGCAGTGATCGACGGGCAGGGGCTAGCACAGATACGCAGTATTTT.

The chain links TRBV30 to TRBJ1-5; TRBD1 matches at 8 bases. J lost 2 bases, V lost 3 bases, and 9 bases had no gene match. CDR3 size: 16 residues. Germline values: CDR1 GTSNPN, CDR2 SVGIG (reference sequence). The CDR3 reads CAWSLTGQGGNQPQHF. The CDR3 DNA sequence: TGTGCCTGGAGCCTGACCGGACAGGGAGGCAATCAGCCCCAGCATTTT.

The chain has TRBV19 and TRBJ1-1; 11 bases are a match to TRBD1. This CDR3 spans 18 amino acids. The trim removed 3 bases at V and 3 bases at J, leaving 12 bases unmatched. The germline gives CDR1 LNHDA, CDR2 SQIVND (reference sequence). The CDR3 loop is CASSITPGQGARHTEAFF. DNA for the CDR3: TGTGCCAGTAGTATTACGCCTGGACAGGGGGCGAGGCACACTGAAGCTTTCTTT.

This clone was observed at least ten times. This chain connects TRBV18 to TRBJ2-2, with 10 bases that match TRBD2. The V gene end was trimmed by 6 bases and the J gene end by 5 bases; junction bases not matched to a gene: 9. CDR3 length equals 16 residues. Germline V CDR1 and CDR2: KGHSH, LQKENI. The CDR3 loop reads CASSRLTSGETGELFF. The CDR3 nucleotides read TGTGCCAGCTCGCGGCTTACTAGCGGGGAAACCGGGGAGCTGTTTTTT.

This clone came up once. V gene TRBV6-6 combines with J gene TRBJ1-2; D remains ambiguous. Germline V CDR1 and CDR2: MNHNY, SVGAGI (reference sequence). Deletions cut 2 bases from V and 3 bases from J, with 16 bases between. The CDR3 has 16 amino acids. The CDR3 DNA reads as TGTGCCAGCAGTTACGGTGGGGTGTGGGTGGACTATGGCTACACCTTC. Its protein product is CASSYGGVWVDYGYTF.

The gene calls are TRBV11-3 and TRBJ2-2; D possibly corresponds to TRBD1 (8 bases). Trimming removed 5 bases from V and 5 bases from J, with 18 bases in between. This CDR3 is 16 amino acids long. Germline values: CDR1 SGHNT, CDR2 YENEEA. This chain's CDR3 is CASSRGQQGGTGELFF. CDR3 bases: TGTGCCAGCAGCCGCGGTCAACAGGGGGGGACCGGGGAGCTGTTTTTT.

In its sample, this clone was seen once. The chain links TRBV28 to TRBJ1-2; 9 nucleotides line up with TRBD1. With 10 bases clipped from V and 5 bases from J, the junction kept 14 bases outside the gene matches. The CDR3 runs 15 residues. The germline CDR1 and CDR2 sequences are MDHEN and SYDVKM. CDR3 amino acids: CATCRGDRVVYGYTF. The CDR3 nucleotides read TGTGCCACGTGCCGCGGGGACAGGGTGGTGTATGGCTACACCTTC.

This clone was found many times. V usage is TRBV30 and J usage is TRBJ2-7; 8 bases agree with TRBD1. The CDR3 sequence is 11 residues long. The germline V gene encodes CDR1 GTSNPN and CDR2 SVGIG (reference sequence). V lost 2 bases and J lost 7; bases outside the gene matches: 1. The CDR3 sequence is CAWSNRGEQYF. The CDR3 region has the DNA TGTGCCTGGAGTAACAGGGGGGAGCAGTACTTC.

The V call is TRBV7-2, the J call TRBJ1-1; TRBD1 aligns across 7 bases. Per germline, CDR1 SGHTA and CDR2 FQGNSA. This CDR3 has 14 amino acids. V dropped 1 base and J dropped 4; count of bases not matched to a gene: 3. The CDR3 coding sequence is TGTGCCAGCAGCTTAGGGGCAGGGGGCACTGAAGCTTTCTTT. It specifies CASSLGAGGTEAFF.

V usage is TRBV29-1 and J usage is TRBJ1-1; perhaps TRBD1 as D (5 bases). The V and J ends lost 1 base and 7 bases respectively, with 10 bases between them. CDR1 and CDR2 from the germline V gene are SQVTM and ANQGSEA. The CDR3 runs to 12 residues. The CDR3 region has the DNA TGCAGCGTTGAAGGGGCGACAGTTGAAGCTTTCTTT. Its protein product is CSVEGATVEAFF.

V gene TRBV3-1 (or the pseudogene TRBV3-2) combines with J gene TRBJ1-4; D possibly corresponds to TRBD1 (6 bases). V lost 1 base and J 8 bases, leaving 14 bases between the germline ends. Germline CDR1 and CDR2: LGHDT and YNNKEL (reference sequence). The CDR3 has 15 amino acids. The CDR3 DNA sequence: TGTGCCAGCAGCCAAGTCGGCAGGGGTCTCGAAAAACTGTTTTTT. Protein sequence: CASSQVGRGLEKLFF.

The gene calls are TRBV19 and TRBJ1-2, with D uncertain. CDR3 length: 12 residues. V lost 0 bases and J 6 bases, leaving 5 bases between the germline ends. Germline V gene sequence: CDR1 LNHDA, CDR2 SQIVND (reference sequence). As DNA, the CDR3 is TGTGCCAGTAGTATAGAGCGTGATGGCTACACCTTC. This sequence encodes CASSIERDGYTF.

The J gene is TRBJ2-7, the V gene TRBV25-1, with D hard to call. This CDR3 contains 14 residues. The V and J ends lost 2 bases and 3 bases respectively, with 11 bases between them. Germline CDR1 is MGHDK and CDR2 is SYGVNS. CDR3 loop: CASSEDEIGYEQYF. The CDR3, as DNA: TGTGCCAGCAGTGAAGATGAGATTGGCTACGAGCAGTACTTC.

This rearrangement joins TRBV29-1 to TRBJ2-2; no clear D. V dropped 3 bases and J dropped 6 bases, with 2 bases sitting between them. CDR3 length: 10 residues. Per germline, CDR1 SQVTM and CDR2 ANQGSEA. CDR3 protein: CSVDPGELFF. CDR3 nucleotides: TGCAGCGTTGATCCCGGGGAGCTGTTTTTT.

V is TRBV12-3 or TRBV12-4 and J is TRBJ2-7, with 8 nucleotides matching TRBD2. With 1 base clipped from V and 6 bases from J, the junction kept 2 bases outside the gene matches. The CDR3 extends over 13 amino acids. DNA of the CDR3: TGTGCCAGCAGTTTAGGGGGGACTAGCGAGCAGTACTTC. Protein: CASSLGGTSEQYF.

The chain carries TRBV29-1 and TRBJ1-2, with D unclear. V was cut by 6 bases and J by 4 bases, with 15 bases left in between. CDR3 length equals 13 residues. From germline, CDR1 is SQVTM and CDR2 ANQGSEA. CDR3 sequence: CSVIVGSTYGYTF. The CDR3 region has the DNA TGCAGCGTCATTGTGGGATCAACCTATGGCTACACCTTC.

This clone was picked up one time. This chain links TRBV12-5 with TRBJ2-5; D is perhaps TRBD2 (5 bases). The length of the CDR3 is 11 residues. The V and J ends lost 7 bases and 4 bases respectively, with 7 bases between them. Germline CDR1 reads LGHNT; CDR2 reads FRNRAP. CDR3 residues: CASEAGETQYF. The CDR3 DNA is TGTGCTAGTGAGGCGGGAGAGACCCAGTACTTC.

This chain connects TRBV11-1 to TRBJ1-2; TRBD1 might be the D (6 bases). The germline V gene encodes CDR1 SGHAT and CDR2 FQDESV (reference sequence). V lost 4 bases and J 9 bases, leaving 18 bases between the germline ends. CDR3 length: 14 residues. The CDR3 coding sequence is TGTGCCAGCAGCTACGACAACGGCAGGGGAAGCTACACCTTC. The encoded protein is CASSYDNGRGSYTF.

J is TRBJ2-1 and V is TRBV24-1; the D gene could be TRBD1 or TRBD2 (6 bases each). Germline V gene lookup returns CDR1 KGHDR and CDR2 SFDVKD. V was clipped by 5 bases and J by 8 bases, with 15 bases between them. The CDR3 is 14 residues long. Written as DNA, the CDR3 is TGTGCCACCAGTGCGGGGGCGGGCCTGTATGAGCAGTTCTTC. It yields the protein CATSAGAGLYEQFF.

The CDR3 nucleotides are TGTGCCAGCAGCCGCTGGACAGTGGGGGCCGGGGAGCTGTTTTTT. Its protein product is CASSRWTVGAGELFF. The chain joins TRBV11-2 to TRBJ2-2, with D perhaps TRBD1 (6 bases). This CDR3 contains 15 residues. The germline V gene has CDR1 SGHAT and CDR2 FQNNGV. V was cut by 5 bases and J by 6 bases, with 16 bases left in between.

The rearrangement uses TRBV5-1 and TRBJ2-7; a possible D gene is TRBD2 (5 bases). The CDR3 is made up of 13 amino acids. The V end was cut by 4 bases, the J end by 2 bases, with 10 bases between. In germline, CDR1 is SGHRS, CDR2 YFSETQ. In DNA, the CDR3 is TGCGCCAGCAGCCGCGAGGGCACCTACGAGCAGTACTTC. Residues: CASSREGTYEQYF. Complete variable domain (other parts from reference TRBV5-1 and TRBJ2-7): KAGVTQTPRYLIKTRGQQVTLSCSPISGHRSVSWYQQTPGQGLQFLFEYFSETQRNKGNFPGRFSGRQFSNSRSEMNVSTLELGDSALYLCASSREGTYEQYFGPGTRLTVT.